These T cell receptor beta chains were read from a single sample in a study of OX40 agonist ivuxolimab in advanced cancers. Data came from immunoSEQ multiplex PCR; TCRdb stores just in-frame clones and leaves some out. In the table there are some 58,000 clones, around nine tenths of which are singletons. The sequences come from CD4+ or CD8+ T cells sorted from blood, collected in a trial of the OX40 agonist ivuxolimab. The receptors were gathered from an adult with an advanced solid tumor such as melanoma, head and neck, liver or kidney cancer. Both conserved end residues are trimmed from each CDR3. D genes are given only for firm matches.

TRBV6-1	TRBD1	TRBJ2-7	ASSEALTGFYEQY
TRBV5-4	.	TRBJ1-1	ASSLPRTEAF
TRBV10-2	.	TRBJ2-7	ASSVGQPLYEQY
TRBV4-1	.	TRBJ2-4	ASAAGEGKNIQY
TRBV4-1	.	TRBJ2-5	ASSPTGAVSEETQY
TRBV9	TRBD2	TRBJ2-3	ASSPRWRDGGDTQY
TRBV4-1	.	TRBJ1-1	ASSQVVRAPIPAF
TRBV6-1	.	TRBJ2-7	ASSRGLEVEQY
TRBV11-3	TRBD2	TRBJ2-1	ASRTSGSNNEQF
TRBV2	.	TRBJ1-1	ASSEALGSNTEAF
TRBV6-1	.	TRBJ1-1	ASRQGFNTEAF
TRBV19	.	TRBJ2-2	ASNLGGRGPNTGELF
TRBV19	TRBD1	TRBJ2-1	ASSISRTGAYNEQF
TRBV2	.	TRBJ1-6	ASSDLGLNSPLH
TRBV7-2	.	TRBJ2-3	ASSHQRDTQY
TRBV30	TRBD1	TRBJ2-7	AWGRASGGQGGREQY
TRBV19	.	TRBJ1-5	ASSLGMGSNQPQH
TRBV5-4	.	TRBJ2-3	ASSFLVGDTQY
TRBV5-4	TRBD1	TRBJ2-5	ASSLGQGRETQY
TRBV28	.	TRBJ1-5	ASSLVADNQPQH
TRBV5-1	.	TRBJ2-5	ASSLGPEETQY
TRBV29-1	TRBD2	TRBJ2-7	SVTRGGEQY
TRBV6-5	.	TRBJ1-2	ASSRGAGAGYGYT
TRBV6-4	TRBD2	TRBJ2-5	ASSDLGLAGEETQY
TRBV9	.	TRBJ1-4	ASSVGPDSNEKLF
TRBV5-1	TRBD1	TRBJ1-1	ASSLGRGPDTEAF
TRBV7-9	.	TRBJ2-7	ASSLGWGVEVYEQY
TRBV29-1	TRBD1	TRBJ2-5	SVEGQGVGETQY
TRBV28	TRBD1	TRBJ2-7	ASRPSGQLSYGQY
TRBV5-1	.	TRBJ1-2	ASSPVRLGDYGYT
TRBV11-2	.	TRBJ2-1	ASSLVRNEQF
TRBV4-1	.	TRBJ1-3	ASSQEWIDTIY
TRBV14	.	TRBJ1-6	ASSQESANSPLH
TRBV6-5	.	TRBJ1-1	ASSYRAANTEAF
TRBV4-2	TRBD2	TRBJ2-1	ASSQELARPNEQF
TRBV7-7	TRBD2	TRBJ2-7	ASSPAGLAGAGGEQY
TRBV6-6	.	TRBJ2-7	ASSYGRLSSYEQY
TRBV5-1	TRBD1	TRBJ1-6	ASSLGTGDNSPLH
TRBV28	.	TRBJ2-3	ASSPHQSTDTQY
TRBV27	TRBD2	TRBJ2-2	ASRRLAGLPRDTGELF
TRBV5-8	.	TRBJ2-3	ASSLLQGSADTQY
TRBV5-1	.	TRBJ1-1	ASSPDRSDTEAF
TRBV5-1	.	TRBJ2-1	ASSAKTGNGEQF
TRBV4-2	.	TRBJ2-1	ASSQDGGGNEQF
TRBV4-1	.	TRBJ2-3	ASSKGQLSTDTQY
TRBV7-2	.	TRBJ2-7	ASSLRSLGTYEQY
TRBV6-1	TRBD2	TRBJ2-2	ASSSLAGGGELF
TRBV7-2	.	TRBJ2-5	ASSSGTGVVETQY
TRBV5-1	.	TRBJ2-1	ASSFSGRHNEQF
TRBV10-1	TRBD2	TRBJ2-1	ASSGPLGLAGVNEQF